A single sample gave rise to the 22 T cell receptor beta chains below, sequenced in a study of cytomegalovirus exposure and HLA in healthy donors. PCR amplification relied on 60 Vbeta primers (plus 13 Jbeta primers). This table comes from immunoSEQ multiplex PCR, and its TCRdb copy is limited to in-frame clones, with some not included. The table has roughly 120,000 clones, about 8.6% seen once; the top ten hold about 6.6%. Sample: PBMCs. These receptors were collected from a woman in her forties in good health and CMV-seropositive.

This clone has just a few counts. V gene TRBV30 combines with J gene TRBJ2-1; D is possibly TRBD1 (6 bases). Trimming pared 2 bases from V and 9 bases from J, leaving 14 bases between. Germline values: CDR1 GTSNPN, CDR2 SVGIG (reference sequence). This CDR3 has 13 residues. CDR3 nucleotide sequence: TGTGCCTGGAGTACAGGGACACGGATTGAGCAGTTCTTC. It codes for CAWSTGTRIEQFF.

V is TRBV28 and J is TRBJ1-4; possibly TRBD1 for D (5 bases). CDR1 is MDHEN, CDR2 SYDVKM, per germline. This CDR3 spans 13 amino acids. Trimming stripped 5 bases from V and 4 bases from J, with 8 bases between. CDR3 protein: CASSGGFNEKLFF. CDR3 DNA sequence: TGTGCCAGCAGTGGGGGGTTTAATGAAAAACTGTTTTTT. Filled out from reference TRBV28 and TRBJ1-4, the complete variable domain reads DVKVTQSSRYLVKRTGEKVFLECVQDMDHENMFWYRQDPGLGLRLIYFSYDVKMKEKGDIPEGYSVSREKKERFSLILESASTNQTSMYLCASSGGFNEKLFFGSGTQLSVL.

The chain carries TRBV15 and TRBJ1-5; no reliable D call. The CDR3 runs to 13 residues. The germline V gene has CDR1 LNHNV and CDR2 YYDKDF (reference sequence). V was shortened by 0 bases and J by 9 bases, with 9 bases between the two germline ends. The CDR3 region is CATSRDPTGPQHF. The CDR3 DNA reads TGTGCCACCAGCAGAGATCCTACCGGGCCCCAGCATTTT. The complete variable domain, with remaining parts taken from reference TRBV15 and TRBJ1-5, reads DAMVIQNPRYQVTQFGKPVTLSCSQTLNHNVMYWYQQKSSQAPKLLFHYYDKDFNNEADTPDNFQSRRPNTSFCFLDIRSPGLGDTAMYLCATSRDPTGPQHFGDGTRLSIL.

J is TRBJ1-6 and V is TRBV25-1; no clear D gene. V lost 7 bases to trimming and J lost 6 bases, with 13 bases between them. Germline CDR1 reads MGHDK; CDR2 reads SYGVNS. CDR3 length equals 14 residues. CDR3 amino acids: CASTPGWVNSPLHF. As DNA, the CDR3 is TGTGCCAGCACCCCGGGGTGGGTTAATTCACCCCTCCACTTT.

This chain uses TRBV5-5 with TRBJ2-7, with D maybe TRBD1 (6 bases). This CDR3 region has 14 residues. Between the trimmed V and J ends, which lost 2 bases and 1 base, there was a span of 10 bases. Germline-derived CDR1 and CDR2 are SGHKS and YYEKEE (reference sequence). Here the CDR3 reads CASSFRQVSYEQYF. CDR3 in DNA: TGTGCCAGCAGCTTCCGACAGGTATCCTACGAGCAGTACTTC.

This clone was detected only a few times. This sequence joins TRBV7-8 and TRBJ1-1, with a weak D call TRBD1 (5 bases). V lost 1 base to trimming and J lost 7 bases, with 19 bases between them. The V gene's germline CDR1 is SGHVS and CDR2 FQNEAQ. This CDR3 region has 16 residues. The CDR3: CASSLGLGRERGEAFF. The CDR3 DNA follows: TGTGCCAGCAGCTTAGGGCTCGGCAGGGAAAGAGGTGAAGCTTTCTTT.

This clone showed up just a few times. The V call is TRBV9, the J call TRBJ2-3, with D unresolved. Trimming stripped 4 bases from V and 4 bases from J, with 7 bases between. This CDR3 region has 12 residues. Germline values: CDR1 SGDLS, CDR2 YYNGEE. This CDR3 is CASSPQSDTQYF. CDR3 bases: TGTGCCAGCAGCCCCCAGTCAGATACGCAGTATTTT.

This clone has more than one count but fewer than ten. The chain has TRBV27 and TRBJ2-1; 11 bases agree with TRBD2. There are 15 residues in the CDR3. Germline loops: CDR1 MNHEY, CDR2 SMNVEV (reference sequence). The V segment lost 5 bases and the J segment 10 bases; nucleotides outside the gene matches: 10. The CDR3, as DNA: TGTGCCAGCAGTCCACTTAACCGACTAGCGGGGGAGCAGTTCTTC. It codes for CASSPLNRLAGEQFF.

J is TRBJ2-1 and V is TRBV27, with 8 bases matching TRBD2. CDR1 and CDR2 (germline): MNHEY, SMNVEV (reference sequence). The CDR3 contains 14 residues. Trimming removed 6 bases from V and 7 bases from J; junction bases left unmatched: 8. CDR3 sequence: CASRGGGPLNEQFF. The DNA of the CDR3 is TGTGCCAGCAGAGGCGGGGGGCCCCTTAATGAGCAGTTCTTC.

This clone was seen a handful of times. The genes are TRBV7-9 and TRBJ1-2; no firm D call. The CDR3 runs to 13 residues. The germline V and J ends were trimmed by 3 bases and 8 bases, with 13 bases remaining between them. Germline CDR1 is SEHNR and CDR2 is FQNEAQ (reference sequence). The CDR3 DNA sequence: TGTGCCAGCAGCTTCCCTAACTCCAAGGGCTACACCTTC. Amino acid sequence: CASSFPNSKGYTF.

This clone showed up just a few times. The chain links TRBV18 to TRBJ1-1; tentatively, D is TRBD1 (5 bases). V was cut by 0 bases and J by 7 bases, with 12 bases left in between. Per the germline V gene, CDR1 is KGHSH and CDR2 is LQKENI. CDR3 length: 14 residues. The chain's CDR3 is CASSPPIGRVEAFF. DNA of the CDR3: TGTGCCAGCTCACCACCGATTGGCAGGGTTGAAGCTTTCTTT.

This clone has more than one count but fewer than ten. V and J are TRBV5-4 and TRBJ2-1, with 7 bases identical to TRBD1. The CDR3 spans 16 residues. Germline CDR1 SGHNT, CDR2 YYREEE (reference sequence). V dropped 3 bases and J dropped 4; count of bases not matched to a gene: 10. CDR3 amino acids: CASSSPRDRDYNEQFF. The CDR3 DNA follows: TGTGCCAGCAGCTCCCCACGGGACAGAGATTACAATGAGCAGTTCTTC.

The chain uses TRBV18 and TRBJ1-4, with 8 bases lining up with TRBD1. The germline CDR1 and CDR2 sequences are KGHSH and LQKENI. The CDR3 spans 15 residues. The V segment lost 3 bases and the J segment 8 bases; nucleotides outside the gene matches: 8. This CDR3 is CASSPSGQGGEKLFF. CDR3 nucleotide sequence: TGTGCCAGCTCACCTTCCGGACAGGGTGGCGAAAAACTGTTTTTT.

This clone was counted only a few times. V and J are TRBV9 and TRBJ2-7; 10 nucleotides match TRBD2. Germline CDR1 is SGDLS and CDR2 is YYNGEE. The length of the CDR3 is 14 residues. The V segment lost 3 bases and the J segment 3 bases; nucleotides outside the gene matches: 3. CDR3 DNA sequence: TGTGCCAGCAGCGCCTCTAGCGGGGGCTACGAGCAGTACTTC. This codes for CASSASSGGYEQYF.

For this clone: The same CDR3 arises from other DNA sequences in this sample as well. This chain connects TRBV6-5 to TRBJ2-7; maybe TRBD1 (6 bases). The CDR3 length is 14 residues. Germline V CDR1 and CDR2: MNHEY, SVGAGI. The germline V and J ends were trimmed by 2 bases and 2 bases, with 10 bases remaining between them. The CDR3 bases are TGTGCCAGCAGTTACGGTACAGGGACCTACGAGCAGTACTTC. Translating it yields CASSYGTGTYEQYF.

This clone was counted between two and nine times. The chain links TRBV5-1 to TRBJ1-1, with D perhaps TRBD1 (5 bases). In germline, CDR1 is SGHRS, CDR2 YFSETQ. V lost 4 bases and J lost 0, with 13 bases in between. The CDR3 length is 15 residues. The DNA for the CDR3 is TGCGCCAGCAGCACCGGGACTGACATGAACACTGAAGCTTTCTTT. Translation: CASSTGTDMNTEAFF.

This clone was counted a few times. The V gene is TRBV19, the J gene TRBJ1-5; TRBD1 is a possible D gene (6 bases). The CDR3 consists of 12 residues. Germline CDR1 LNHDA, CDR2 SQIVND (reference sequence). Trimming took off 7 bases at V and 9 bases at J, with 13 bases between the two ends. The CDR3 here is CASTPGETPQHF. Here the CDR3 DNA reads TGTGCCAGTACTCCAGGGGAGACGCCCCAGCATTTT. The full variable domain, rest sourced from reference TRBV19 and TRBJ1-5, is DGGITQSPKYLFRKEGQNVTLSCEQNLNHDAMYWYRQDPGQGLRLIYYSQIVNDFQKGDIAEGYSVSREKKESFPLTVTSAQKNPTAFYLCASTPGETPQHFGDGTRLSIL.

This clone was counted only a few times. V usage is TRBV27 and J usage is TRBJ2-7; 8 bases are a match to TRBD1. The CDR3 covers 15 residues. V was pared by 6 bases and J by 3 bases, with 10 bases of the junction left unmatched. Germline CDR1 is MNHEY and CDR2 is SMNVEV (reference sequence). CDR3 loop: CASRVVNRGNYEQYF. Written as DNA, the CDR3 is TGTGCCAGCAGAGTCGTCAACAGGGGGAACTACGAGCAGTACTTC.

This clone occurred a few times. V gene TRBV27 combines with J gene TRBJ1-2; the D gene is possibly TRBD1 (6 bases). CDR3 size: 17 residues. In germline, CDR1 is MNHEY, CDR2 SMNVEV (reference sequence). V lost 2 bases to trimming and J lost 4 bases, with 20 bases between them. The CDR3: CASSLSVRGQPSYGYTF. DNA of the CDR3: TGTGCCAGCAGTTTAAGCGTTAGAGGACAGCCTAGCTATGGCTACACCTTC.

This clone was seen a handful of times. The chain is built from TRBV10-3 and TRBJ1-2; the D gene is possibly TRBD1 (6 bases). The germline CDR1 and CDR2 sequences are ENHRY and SYGVKD. V shed 3 bases and J shed 0 bases, with 11 bases lying between them. The CDR3 totals 15 residues. CDR3 DNA sequence: TGTGCCATCAGTGACAACAGGGAAGCTAACTATGGCTACACCTTC. It specifies CAISDNREANYGYTF.

This clone was observed a handful of times. This rearrangement joins TRBV30 to TRBJ2-5, with D tentatively TRBD2 (5 bases). TRBJ2-7 explains the end of the DNA better; the J call may be wrong. Germline V CDR1 and CDR2: GTSNPN, SVGIG (reference sequence). This CDR3 contains 14 residues. The CDR3 DNA is TGTGCCGGCGGCGGGCCTCCGCCCTCCTACGAGCAGTACTTC. Residues: CAGGGPPPSYEQYF.

V and J are TRBV6-1 and TRBJ1-4; tentatively, D is TRBD1 (6 bases). The V gene's germline CDR1 is MNHNS and CDR2 SASEGT. V gave up 0 bases and J gave up 0 bases, with 14 bases separating them. This CDR3 comprises 18 residues. CDR3: CASSEALVAGATNEKLFF. DNA of the CDR3: TGTGCCAGCAGTGAAGCACTAGTAGCAGGGGCAACTAATGAAAAACTGTTTTTT.